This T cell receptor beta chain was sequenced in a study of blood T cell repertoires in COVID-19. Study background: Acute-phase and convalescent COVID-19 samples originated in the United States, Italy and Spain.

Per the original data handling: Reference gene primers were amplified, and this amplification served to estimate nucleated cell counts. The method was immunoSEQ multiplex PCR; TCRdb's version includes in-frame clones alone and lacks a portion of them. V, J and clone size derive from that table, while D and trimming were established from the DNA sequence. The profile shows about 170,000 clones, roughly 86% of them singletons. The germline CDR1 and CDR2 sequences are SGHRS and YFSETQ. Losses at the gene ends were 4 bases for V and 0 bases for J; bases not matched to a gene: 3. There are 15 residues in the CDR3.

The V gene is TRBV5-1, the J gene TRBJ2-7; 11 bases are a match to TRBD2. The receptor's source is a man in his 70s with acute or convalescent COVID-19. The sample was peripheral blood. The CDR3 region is CASSPTSGSSYEQYF. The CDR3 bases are TGCGCCAGCAGCCCCACTAGCGGGAGCTCCTACGAGCAGTACTTC.